The sequence of this T cell receptor beta chain was determined in a study of Ad26.COV2.S vaccination and SARS-CoV-2 variants (dated by TCRdb to about 2021). Broadly, across the study: Vaccine-arm donors were drawn from COV1001, a multicentre, randomized, double-blind, placebo-controlled phase I-IIa trial of Ad26.COV2.S in healthy adults. TCRbeta repertoire sequencing was used to assess the specificity and breadth of SARS-CoV-2-reactive T cell receptors after Ad26.COV2.S vaccination. A total of around 32 samples were included in the TCR-sequenced set, comprising roughly 19 Ad26.COV2.S vaccine recipients, 5 placebo recipients and 8 SARS-CoV-2 convalescent individuals. Blinding of investigators to trial group allocation was maintained during experiments and outcome assessment. Participants in the trial were split at random into five groups of five each, receiving low-dose or high-dose Ad26.COV2.S once or twice, or else placebo on both occasions. Ad26.COV2.S was administered intramuscularly at a dose of 5x10^10 or 1x10^11 viral particles, either as one shot or as two shots given 56 days apart. The investigation overall reported the following: The authors noted that the TCR breadth and depth analyses may have underestimated total T cell responses. Higher spike-specific TCR breadth was observed in Ad26.COV2.S recipients than in placebo recipients (P = 0.0014). After vaccination, substantial breadth of spike-specific CD8+ and CD4+ T cell responses was reported. The study lacked the statistical power to compare responses across vaccine doses or regimens. Non-spike TCR breadth was comparable between vaccine and placebo recipients, consistent with the vaccine containing only spike.

The immunoSEQ Assay was used to sequence TCRbeta CDR3 regions. After extraction, genomic DNA underwent amplification by bias-controlled multiplex PCR, followed by high-throughput sequencing. In the authors' own workflow: To quantify the absolute abundance of every unique TCRbeta CDR3 region, sequences were collapsed and filtered. T cell fraction was estimated by normalizing TCRbeta template counts to usable DNA, with usable DNA measured through amplification of reference genes found in all nucleated cells. Repertoire TCRs were annotated as SARS-CoV-2-specific when V gene, CDR3 amino acid sequence and J gene were exactly matched to a known reactive TCR set. The reference SARS-CoV-2 TCR set came from MIRA and was filtered for enrichment in COVID-19-positive ImmuneCODE repertoires, removing public or cross-reactive TCRs. Based on the MIRA antigens, annotated TCRs were further analysed at the level of specific ORF or position within ORF. Breadth was defined as the number of annotated unique rearrangements divided by the total number of unique productive rearrangements, and depth was defined as the summed frequency of the annotated unique rearrangements. Two-sided Wilcoxon rank-sum tests were applied when comparing TCR breadth between groups. The table comes from immuneACCESS by way of TCRdb, which keeps in-frame sequences with V and J called. Part of the clones is missing from these tables; in studies checked, under half for an unresolved V gene and the rest for unknown reasons. V and J calls plus clone size are reproduced from that table; the DNA served to infer D and trimming. This sample is represented by about 350,000 clones; 80% to 90% of them were singletons. 3.3% of the sample is taken by the ten largest.

A note on this clone: The antigen it recognizes is unknown. Base qualities are not at hand, and no much larger clone is one base apart.

The treatment or condition label here, explained by the study, means: some 20 received Ad26.COV2.S at low or high dose, single or two shots; about 5 received placebo; per-sample allocation not given. For vaccine and placebo recipients, the sequenced repertoires came from samples collected on day 63 after the first injection. Between 29 July and 7 August 2020, Cohort 1b enrolled about two dozen adults aged 18-55 years at one site in Boston, USA. Ad26.COV2.S consisted of a replication-incompetent adenovirus type 26 vector by which a prefusion-stabilized SARS-CoV-2 spike protein from the original Wuhan strain was expressed. The CDR3 contains 15 residues, cysteine and phenylalanine counted. The kept DNA is CDR3 alone, 45 bases in frame from the first base. The germline V gene encodes CDR1 KGHSH and CDR2 LQKENI. Trimming takes 3 bases off V and 3 bases off J; junction bases not matched to a gene: 6.

The chain links TRBV18 with TRBJ2-7; 9 bases in between match TRBD1. Here the sequenced sample was peripheral blood, taken in a trial of Ad26.COV2.S vaccine versus placebo. The clonotype was recovered from a person between 18 and 60 years old who received the Ad26.COV2.S COVID-19 vaccine or a placebo. The nucleotides are TGTGCCAGCTCACCTGGCCGGGACAGGGTCTACGAGCAGTACTTC. Its translation reads: CASSPGRDRVYEQYF.